Following are 19 T cell receptor beta chains from one sample sequenced in a study of T cell clonality in common variable immunodeficiency. The study's findings and limits: In common variable immunodeficiency, TCR beta chains reportedly carried fewer deletions and N-nucleotide insertions.

Antigens for these TCRs are unknown. Produced via immunoSEQ multiplex PCR; TCRdb's table is partial and in-frame only. The sample offers about 34,000 clones and no singletons, the top ten holding around 6.4%. Source material: peripheral blood mononuclear cells. All receptors derive from a human donor with common variable immunodeficiency.

Turning to this clone: Sequencing ends 3 residues short of the CDR3 end; the germline J gene provides the rest. The V gene is TRBV2, the J gene TRBJ2-7; 10 bases fit TRBD1. CDR3 length: 15 residues. The ends lost 5 bases at V and 5 bases at J; junction bases unmatched: 9. Germline CDR1 is SNHLY and CDR2 is FYNNEI. CDR3 bases read: TGTGCCAGCAGTCCTCCCGGGACAGGGGTTAACGAG. Protein product: CASSPPGTGVNE. The CDR3 in its entirety is CASSPPGTGVNEQYF.

Note on this clone: The read stops 3 residues short of the end of the CDR3; the missing end is completed from the germline J gene. V is TRBV13 and J is TRBJ2-7; D gene ambiguous. The CDR3 extends over 14 amino acids. The germline V gene encodes CDR1 PRHDT and CDR2 FYEKMQ (reference sequence). The V end was cut by 1 base, the J end by 1 base, with 8 bases between. The CDR3 is CASSLDYPSYEQYF. The CDR3 DNA, read in part, is TGTGCCAGCAGCTTAGACTACCCTTCCTACGAG. The full variable domain, in which reference TRBV13 and TRBJ2-7 provide the parts outside the CDR3, is AAGVIQSPRHLIKEKRETATLKCYPIPRHDTVYWYQQGPGQDPQFLISFYEKMQSDKGSIPDRFSAQQFSDYHSELNMSSLELGDSALYFCASSLDYPSYEQYFGPGTRLTVT.

On this clone: The CDR3 extends 3 residues past the end of the read, so its final part is completed from the germline J gene. This chain links TRBV7-3 with TRBJ2-3; TRBD2 agrees at 12 bases. The CDR3 totals 16 residues. Looked up from germline, CDR1 is SGHTA and CDR2 is FQGTGA. The trim removed 4 bases at V and 4 bases at J, leaving 6 bases unmatched. The CDR3 reads CASSSSGTSGPDTQYF. The covered CDR3 bases are TGTGCCAGCAGCTCGTCGGGGACTAGCGGGCCAGATACG.

This clone occurred many times. At one boundary the junction diverges from the germline segment, which might be a read error. The read terminates 3 residues before the CDR3 end, so the remaining end is supplied by the germline J gene. This chain uses TRBV4-2 with TRBJ1-2, with a possible D match to TRBD1 (6 bases). This CDR3 contains 16 residues. Looked up from germline, CDR1 is LGHNA and CDR2 is YNFKEQ. CDR3 DNA (partial): TGCGCCAGCAGCAAAGCTACCGGGACACCCTTATCCGGC. It codes for CASSKATGTPLSG. The CDR3 as a whole reads CASSKATGTPLSGYTF.

This clone rates as medium-sized. The read comes to an end 3 residues before the CDR3 does, leaving the germline J gene to fill in the end. The chain links TRBV29-1 to TRBJ2-7, with 8 positions matching TRBD1. This CDR3 has 13 residues. Germline lookup yields CDR1 SQVTM and CDR2 ANQGSEA. Trimming cost V 6 bases and J 4 bases; bases outside gene matches: 8. The CDR3 reads CSVSTDRDYEQYF. The CDR3 DNA, read in part, is TGCAGCGTCAGCACGGACAGGGATTACGAG.

This clone was seen a handful of times. The sequenced part of the CDR3 DNA is TGCAGTGCTATACAGCCAGGGAGATCCTACGAG. Amino acid sequence: CSAIQPGRSYE. The CDR3, in full, reads CSAIQPGRSYEQYF. The chain combines TRBV20-1 with TRBJ2-7; D tentatively reads TRBD1 or TRBD2 (5 bases each). The read falls 3 residues short of the CDR3 end, and the missing part is taken from the germline J gene. The CDR3 consists of 14 residues. Germline CDR1 and CDR2: DFQATT and SNEGSKA (reference sequence). V was clipped by 4 bases and J by 1 base, with 14 bases between them.

This clone has ten or more counts. The sequenced fragment ends 3 residues before the CDR3 boundary, so the rest is inferred from the germline J gene. V is TRBV7-3 and J is TRBJ2-3, with TRBD2 matching 7 bases. CDR3 length equals 15 residues. V was clipped by 5 bases and J by 3 bases; unmatched bases: 8. The germline V gene encodes CDR1 SGHTA and CDR2 FQGTGA. CDR3 loop: CASSQSGAGTDTQYF. The CDR3 DNA, read in part, is TGTGCCAGCAGCCAGTCGGGAGCGGGGACAGATACG.

This clone occurred many times. Read sequence stops 3 residues before the CDR3 end, and the germline J gene provides the missing end. The chain recombines TRBV7-9 with TRBJ2-7, with D maybe TRBD1 (6 bases). Trimming pared 8 bases from V and 0 bases from J, leaving 11 bases between. Germline V gene lookup returns CDR1 SEHNR and CDR2 FQNEAQ (reference sequence). This CDR3 has 13 residues. The CDR3 spells CASLRDTSYEQYF. The CDR3 bases that were read are TGTGCCAGCCTGAGGGACACCTCCTACGAG. Full variable domain (missing parts from reference TRBV7-9 and TRBJ2-7): DTGVSQNPRHKITKRGQNVTFRCDPISEHNRLYWYRQTLGQGPEFLTYFQNEAQLEKSRLLSDRFSAERPKGSFSTLEIQRTEQGDSAMYLCASLRDTSYEQYFGPGTRLTVT.

The sample holds a few counts of this clone. The read comes to an end 3 residues before the CDR3 does, leaving the germline J gene to fill in the end. This chain connects TRBV7-3 to TRBJ2-5, with D possibly being TRBD1 (6 bases). Trimming took 4 bases from V and 5 from J, leaving 11 bases between them. The CDR3 runs to 13 residues. Looked up from germline, CDR1 is SGHTA and CDR2 is FQGTGA. The sequenced part of the CDR3 DNA is TGTGCCAGCAGCTCCCAGGGGATTGAGACC. Translated: CASSSQGIET. The complete CDR3 reads CASSSQGIETQYF. Filled out from reference TRBV7-3 and TRBJ2-5, the complete variable domain reads GAGVSQTPSNKVTEKGKYVELRCDPISGHTALYWYRQSLGQGPEFLIYFQGTGAADDSGLPNDRFFAVRPEGSVSTLKIQRTERGDSAVYLCASSSQGIETQYFGPGTRLLVL.

This clone was seen ten or more times. The junction and the germline gene differ at one end; a read error may be behind it. From the germline J gene comes the end of the CDR3, since the read stops 3 residues before it. The chain recombines TRBV4-2 with TRBJ1-1, with D unresolved. The CDR3 consists of 15 residues. The germline gives CDR1 LGHNA, CDR2 YNFKEQ. The DNA read from the CDR3 is TGCGCCAGCAGCCAAGCGGGGAACATGAACACTGAA. Amino acid sequence: CASSQAGNMNTE. The full CDR3 protein reads CASSQAGNMNTEAFF.

This clone was detected many times. The read finishes 3 residues shy of the CDR3 end, and the germline J gene is used to complete it. This chain joins TRBV7-9 and TRBJ2-3; D remains ambiguous. The length of the CDR3 is 15 residues. Looked up from germline, CDR1 is SEHNR and CDR2 is FQNEAQ (reference sequence). V was shortened by 1 base and J by 2 bases, with 10 bases between the two germline ends. The CDR3 is CASSLDGTTTDTQYF. Incomplete CDR3 DNA: TGTGCCAGCAGCTTAGATGGTACAACCACAGATACG.

This clone was counted only a few times. With the read ending 3 residues before the CDR3 end, the germline J gene is used to fill in that end. This rearrangement joins TRBV7-7 to TRBJ2-1; D perhaps matches TRBD1 (5 bases). The V and J ends lost 5 bases and 2 bases respectively, with 16 bases between them. The length of the CDR3 is 16 residues. CDR1 and CDR2 (germline): SSHAT, FNYEAQ (reference sequence). This CDR3 is CASSPKLQATYNEQFF. The sequenced CDR3 bases are TGTGCCAGCAGCCCAAAATTACAGGCGACCTACAATGAG. The full variable domain, completed using reference TRBV7-7 and TRBJ2-1, is GAGVSQSPRYKVTKRGQDVTLRCDPISSHATLYWYQQALGQGPEFLTYFNYEAQPDKSGLPSDRFSAERPEGSISTLTIQRTEQRDSAMYRCASSPKLQATYNEQFFGPGTRLTVL.

There are many counts of this clone. The sequenced fragment ends 3 residues before the CDR3 boundary, so the rest is inferred from the germline J gene. The V and J genes are TRBV5-6 and TRBJ2-7, with D unresolved. V lost 0 bases to trimming and J lost 3 bases, with 4 bases between them. Per the germline V gene, CDR1 is SGHDT and CDR2 is YYEEEE. The CDR3 consists of 12 residues. The CDR3 bases that were read are TGTGCCAGCAGCTTGGCCCGCTACGAG. This encodes CASSLARYE. The entire CDR3 reads CASSLARYEQYF. Complete variable domain (other parts from reference TRBV5-6 and TRBJ2-7): DAGVTQSPTHLIKTRGQQVTLRCSPKSGHDTVSWYQQALGQGPQFIFQYYEEEERQRGNFPDRFSGHQFPNYSSELNVNALLLGDSALYLCASSLARYEQYFGPGTRLTVT.

This clone was seen many times. The read stops 3 residues short of the end of the CDR3; the missing end is completed from the germline J gene. The chain recombines TRBV18 with TRBJ2-5; 7 nucleotides line up with TRBD1. This CDR3 is built from 14 residues. V lost 0 bases to trimming and J lost 5 bases; unmatched junction nucleotides: 3. Per the germline V gene, CDR1 is KGHSH and CDR2 is LQKENI. The CDR3 region is CASSPPTGRETQYF. CDR3 bases read: TGTGCCAGCTCACCACCGACAGGGCGGGAGACC.

There are many counts of this clone. The read ends 3 residues before the CDR3 terminus; that terminus is restored from the germline J gene. V usage is TRBV7-2 and J usage is TRBJ1-4; 7 bases match TRBD1. Germline V gene sequence: CDR1 SGHTA, CDR2 FQGNSA. CDR3 length: 12 amino acids. The CDR3 protein is CASSQDRVKLFF. CDR3 DNA, as far as it was read: TGTGCCAGCAGCCAAGACAGGGTCAAA.

This clone was observed at least ten times. From the germline J gene comes the end of the CDR3, since the read stops 3 residues before it. V gene TRBV7-9 combines with J gene TRBJ2-1, with D perhaps matching TRBD2 (6 bases). CDR3 length equals 15 residues. Trimming cost V 6 bases and J 3 bases, with 15 bases left between them. Per the germline V gene, CDR1 is SEHNR and CDR2 is FQNEAQ (reference sequence). The CDR3 is CASRFSGRDYNEQFF. CDR3 DNA, as far as it was read: TGTGCCAGCAGATTCAGCGGGCGGGACTACAATGAG.

Notes on this clone: The read falls 3 residues short of the CDR3 end, and the missing part is taken from the germline J gene. The chain combines TRBV20-1 with TRBJ2-7, with D possibly matching TRBD2 (7 bases). Trimming removed 3 bases from V and 5 bases from J, with 20 bases in between. Germline loops: CDR1 DFQATT, CDR2 SNEGSKA (reference sequence). CDR3 length equals 15 residues. Partial CDR3 DNA: TGCAGTGCTAGTGATAGGGGGGGGCATAGGGACGAG. Its translation: CSASDRGGHRDE. The entire CDR3 protein reads CSASDRGGHRDEQYF.

A note on this clone: Read data end 3 residues before the CDR3 end; the end is taken from the germline J gene. The rearrangement joins TRBV7-6 to TRBJ2-5, with 8 bases that match TRBD2. Trimming cost V 3 bases and J 4 bases; bases outside gene matches: 1. The CDR3 length is 13 residues. In germline, CDR1 is SGHVS, CDR2 FNYEAQ. The CDR3 DNA, read in part, is TGTGCCAGCAGCTTTGCGGGAGGAGAGACC. This encodes CASSFAGGET. The CDR3 as a whole reads CASSFAGGETQYF.

This clone was seen ten or more times. The sequenced fragment ends 3 residues before the CDR3 boundary, so the rest is inferred from the germline J gene. V and J are TRBV7-2 and TRBJ1-1, with a weak D call TRBD1 (5 bases). Germline loops: CDR1 SGHTA, CDR2 FQGNSA. The CDR3 is 14 amino acids. The V end was cut by 5 bases, the J end by 6 bases, with 16 bases between. The chain's CDR3 is CASSLVGGVAEAFF. The sequenced part of the CDR3 DNA is TGTGCCAGCAGCCTAGTTGGGGGGGTTGCTGAA.